This T cell receptor beta chain derives from a study of blood T cell repertoires in COVID-19. As handled by the study authors: Cell counts per sample came from amplifying reference gene primers. Produced via immunoSEQ multiplex PCR; TCRdb's table is partial and in-frame only. From that table come the V and J calls and clone size; the DNA was used to work out D and trimming. The data show about 130,000 clones, with approximately 82% seen just once and about 9.5% held by the top ten. CDR3 length: 17 residues. In germline, CDR1 is MNHEY, CDR2 SVGEGT. V was pared by 6 bases and J by 2 bases, with 23 bases between.

This rearrangement joins TRBV6-2 or TRBV6-3 to TRBJ2-7; D unresolved. This sequence was found in a man in his forties with active or convalescent COVID-19. The sequencing sample was made of peripheral blood. CDR3 region: CASSIPSRPSRAYEQYF. The DNA for the CDR3 is TGTGCCAGCAGCATTCCCTCAAGACCCAGTCGGGCCTACGAGCAGTACTTC.